This TCR beta chain originates from a study of blood T cell repertoires in COVID-19. Study background: Nucleic acid was either cDNA or gDNA, and it came from T cells, B-cell-depleted T cells, or PBMCs.

Germline V CDR1 and CDR2: MGHRA, YSYEKL. With 5 bases removed from V and 6 bases from J, the gap between germline ends came to 17 bases. The CDR3 is 16 residues long. In the authors' methods: Scientists estimated how many nucleated cells there were by amplifying reference gene primers. Clones were read by immunoSEQ multiplex PCR, and TCRdb kept only the in-frame ones, dropping some. V and J calls and clone size are those listed in that table; D and trimming were worked out from the DNA. The sample shows under 300,000 clones, roughly 85% of them seen only once. Categorization into cohorts depended on clinical history that participants reported. Recovered Cohort 3 donors showed two negative PCRs, clearance, or symptom resolution.

This clonotype was obtained from a woman aged 45 to 65 who had recovered from COVID-19. Sequenced sample: PBMCs or T cells enriched from blood (not recorded which). This chain joins TRBV4-1 and TRBJ1-6; a possible D gene is TRBD1 (6 bases). The CDR3 coding sequence is TGCGCCAGCAGCGCTCGCACAGGGCTCTCTAATTCACCCCTCCACTTT. Translating gives CASSARTGLSNSPLHF.